The source of this T cell receptor (beta chain) is a study of radiation and T cells in renal cell carcinoma. Study summary: Nephrectomy followed 15 Gy stereotactic body radiation by 4 weeks.

V was shortened by 3 bases and J by 6 bases, with 12 bases between the two germline ends. Germline V gives CDR1 MNHEY, CDR2 SVGAGI. This CDR3 comprises 15 residues. The time point denotes: blood 2 weeks post-SBRT. Treatment described: 15 Gy SBRT to primary tumor, nephrectomy 4 weeks later. Here immunoSEQ multiplex PCR was the method, and the copy in TCRdb shows in-frame clones only, minus some. The table records around 130,000 clones, around nine tenths of them present only once. The sample holds a few counts of this clone. The V gene is TRBV6-5, the J gene TRBJ1-6; D perhaps matches TRBD1 (6 bases). This clonotype originated in a woman aged 70-85 years with renal cell carcinoma. Material: blood, obtained from a patient whose treatment included radiotherapy and nephrectomy. The chain's CDR3 is CASSYSPGANSPLHF. CDR3 coding DNA: TGTGCCAGCAGTTATTCCCCAGGGGCTAATTCACCCCTCCACTTT.